The 3 T cell receptor beta chains presented below share a single source sample, sequenced in a study of T-cell reconstitution after alpha-beta-depleted transplantation in children. Unique molecular identifiers tagged the TCRbeta library. TCRdb re-called the PCR reads through MiXCR, storing one row per CDR3 protein. The table includes about 460,000 distinct CDR3 sequences, approximately 12% detected once. Here the sequenced sample was PBMCs from the stem cell graft donor, taken from the stem cell graft. The source is a human donor who donated a stem cell graft to a child with combined immunodeficiency.

This clonotype was detected only a few times. The chain uses TRBV11-1 and TRBJ2-6; the D is unclear. V lost 2 bases to trimming and J lost 2 bases, with 7 bases between them. The CDR3 length is 15 residues. The germline V gene has CDR1 SGHAT and CDR2 FQDESV (reference sequence). The CDR3 reads CASSLFQAGANVLTF. The CDR3 DNA sequence: TGTGCCAGCAGCTTATTCCAAGCTGGGGCCAACGTCCTGACTTTC.

The chain is built from TRBV7-8 and TRBJ2-2; 8 nucleotides line up with TRBD2. There are 16 residues in the CDR3. Germline assignment: CDR1 SGHVS and CDR2 FQNEAQ. V was pared by 5 bases and J by 5 bases, with 10 bases of the junction left unmatched. The CDR3 reads CASSPISGTRTGELFF. CDR3 DNA: TGTGCCAGCAGCCCCATCTCCGGGACTAGGACCGGGGAGCTGTTTTTT.

The chain employs TRBV6-6 and TRBJ2-1; D is possibly TRBD1 (5 bases). Germline V gene lookup returns CDR1 MNHNY and CDR2 SVGAGI (reference sequence). This CDR3 is built from 12 residues. V was shortened by 6 bases and J by 8 bases, with 11 bases between the two germline ends. CDR3 DNA sequence: TGTGCCAGCAGCCAGGGTGGCCATGAGCAGTTCTTC. Translation: CASSQGGHEQFF.